The present TCR beta chain was sequenced within a study of cytomegalovirus exposure and HLA in healthy donors. General study points: It emerged from a later analysis that several of the most significant clusters appeared to be linked to common viral pathogens. Reports indicated that the classifier achieved high specificity and sensitivity in diagnosing cytomegalovirus status.

The study ran its PCR with 60 Vbeta and 13 Jbeta primers. The table came from immunoSEQ multiplex PCR; TCRdb's copy has only in-frame clones and leaves some out. The table includes approximately 180,000 clones, 84% detected once. Each donor was healthy, and each was a bone marrow donor. Germline V gene data show CDR1 as LNHDA and CDR2 as SQIVND (reference sequence). The CDR3 sequence is 16 residues long. Trimming cost V 1 base and J 4 bases, with 14 bases left between them. This clone was observed a handful of times. Its antigen is as yet unknown. The chain recombines TRBV19 with TRBJ1-5; TRBD1 is a possible D gene (5 bases). Sequencing was performed on PBMCs. The source of this sequence is a man aged 18 to 30 in good health and CMV-seronegative. CDR3 residues: CASSIGRGDWNQPQHF. For the CDR3, the DNA is TGTGCCAGTAGTATAGGAAGGGGCGATTGGAATCAGCCCCAGCATTTT.